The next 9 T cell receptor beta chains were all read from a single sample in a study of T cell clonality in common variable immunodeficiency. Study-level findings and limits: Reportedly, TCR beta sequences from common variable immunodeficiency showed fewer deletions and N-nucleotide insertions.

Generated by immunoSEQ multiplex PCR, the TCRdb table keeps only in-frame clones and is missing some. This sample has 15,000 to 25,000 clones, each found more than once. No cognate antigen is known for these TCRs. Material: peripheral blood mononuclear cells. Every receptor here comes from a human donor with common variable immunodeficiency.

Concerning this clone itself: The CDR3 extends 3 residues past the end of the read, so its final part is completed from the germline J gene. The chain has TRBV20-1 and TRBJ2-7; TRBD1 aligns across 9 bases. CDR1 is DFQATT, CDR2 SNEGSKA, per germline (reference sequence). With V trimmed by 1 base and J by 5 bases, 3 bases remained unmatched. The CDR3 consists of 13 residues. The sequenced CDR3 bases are TGCAGTGCTAGAGGGGACAGGGACCACGAG. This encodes CSARGDRDHE. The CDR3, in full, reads CSARGDRDHEQYF.

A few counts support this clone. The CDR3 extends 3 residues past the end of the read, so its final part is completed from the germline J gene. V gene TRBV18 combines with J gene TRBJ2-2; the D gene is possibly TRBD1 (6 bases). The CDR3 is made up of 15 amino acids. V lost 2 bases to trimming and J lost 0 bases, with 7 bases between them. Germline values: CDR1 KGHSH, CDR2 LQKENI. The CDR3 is CASSPGTSNTGELFF. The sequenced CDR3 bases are TGTGCCAGCTCACCAGGGACATCGAACACCGGGGAG. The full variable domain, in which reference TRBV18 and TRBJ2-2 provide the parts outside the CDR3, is NAGVMQNPRHLVRRRGQEARLRCSPMKGHSHVYWYRQLPEEGLKFMVYLQKENIIDESGMPKERFSAEFPKEGPSILRIQQVVRGDSAAYFCASSPGTSNTGELFFGEGSRLTVL.

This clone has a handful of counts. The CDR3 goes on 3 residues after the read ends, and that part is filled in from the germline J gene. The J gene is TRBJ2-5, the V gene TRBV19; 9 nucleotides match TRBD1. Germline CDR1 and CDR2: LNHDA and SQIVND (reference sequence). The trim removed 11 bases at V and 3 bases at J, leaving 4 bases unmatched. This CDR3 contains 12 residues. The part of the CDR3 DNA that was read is TGTGCCGTCGGGACAGGGAAAGAGACC. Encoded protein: CAVGTGKET. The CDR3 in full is CAVGTGKETQYF.

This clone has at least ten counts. The sequenced CDR3 bases are TGCGCCAGCAGCCTGGGGGACTTCCCCCACATT. Translation: CASSLGDFPHI. The entire CDR3 protein is CASSLGDFPHIQYF. The genes are TRBV5-1 and TRBJ2-4; D might be TRBD2 (6 bases). Read coverage stops 3 residues before the CDR3 terminus; the germline J gene supplies the remainder. Germline CDR1 and CDR2: SGHRS and YFSETQ. Trimming cost V 4 bases and J 8 bases, with 16 bases left between them. CDR3 length: 14 amino acids.

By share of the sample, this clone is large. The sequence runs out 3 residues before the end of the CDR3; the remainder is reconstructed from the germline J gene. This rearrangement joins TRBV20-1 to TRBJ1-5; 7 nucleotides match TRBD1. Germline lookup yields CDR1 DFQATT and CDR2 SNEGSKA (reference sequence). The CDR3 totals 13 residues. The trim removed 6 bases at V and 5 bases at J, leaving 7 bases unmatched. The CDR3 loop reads CSASGQTYQPQHF. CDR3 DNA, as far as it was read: TGCAGTGCGTCGGGACAGACCTATCAGCCC.

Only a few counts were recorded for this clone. CDR3 protein: CASSTTSGSFDEQFF. CDR3 DNA (partial): TGTGCCAGTAGTACGACTAGCGGGAGTTTCGATGAG. The chain combines TRBV19 with TRBJ2-1, with 12 bases identical to TRBD2. The read gets to within 3 residues of the CDR3 end, and the germline J gene fills in the rest. Germline V gene data show CDR1 as LNHDA and CDR2 as SQIVND (reference sequence). This CDR3 is 15 amino acids long. After removal of 4 bases from V and 8 bases from J, the junction contained 6 bases not matched to a gene.

Incomplete CDR3 DNA: TGTGCCAGCAGCTTAGAAGGTAGCGTTCAGCCC. It translates to CASSLEGSVQP. In full, the CDR3 is CASSLEGSVQPQHF. The chain recombines TRBV7-8 with TRBJ1-5; D is uncertain. Read coverage stops 3 residues before the CDR3 terminus; the germline J gene supplies the remainder. CDR3 length: 14 amino acids. Germline CDR1 SGHVS, CDR2 FQNEAQ. Trimming removed 1 base at V and 6 bases at J, with 10 bases between.

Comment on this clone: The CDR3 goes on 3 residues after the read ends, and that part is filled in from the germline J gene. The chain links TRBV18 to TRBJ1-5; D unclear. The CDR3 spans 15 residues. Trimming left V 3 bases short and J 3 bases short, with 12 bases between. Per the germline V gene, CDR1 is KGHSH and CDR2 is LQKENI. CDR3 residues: CASSPQTGNNQPQHF. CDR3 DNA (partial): TGTGCCAGCTCACCGCAAACCGGTAACAATCAGCCC.

The DNA read from the CDR3 is TGTGCCAGCAGCTTAGAGTTGACAGCAACCTACGAG. Protein product: CASSLELTATYE. The full-length CDR3 reads as CASSLELTATYEQYF. The V and J genes are TRBV7-8 and TRBJ2-7; D might be TRBD1 (5 bases). The CDR3 end is not reached by the read, which stops 3 residues before it; the germline J gene fills it in. The CDR3 runs to 15 residues. Trimming stripped 1 base from V and 2 bases from J, with 12 bases between. Germline V gene sequence: CDR1 SGHVS, CDR2 FQNEAQ.